This is a list of T cell receptor beta chains from one sample in a study of blood T cell repertoires in COVID-19. Profiled with immunoSEQ multiplex PCR; TCRdb holds only in-frame clones, not every one. Of 150,000 or so clones detected, roughly 93% appear once; the ten largest clones hold roughly 2.3%. What was sequenced was peripheral blood. The source of these receptors is a man aged 18 to 30 with acute or convalescent COVID-19. The CDR3 runs from the conserved cysteine through the conserved F or W. A D gene is named only where the DNA matches it firmly. Size values are once, few and many counts, or a class for expanded clones, and some rows have none.

cdr3_aa cdr3_nt j_call d_call clone_size v_call
CASSSTGDSNYGYTF TGTGCCAGCAGTTCGACAGGTGATTCTAACTATGGCTACACCTTC TRBJ1-2 NA NA TRBV28
CASSLRRGETQYF TGTGCCAGCAGTCTCAGAAGGGGAGAGACCCAGTACTTC TRBJ2-5 NA NA TRBV27
CASSAYINTEAFF TGTGCCAGCAGCGCATACATTAACACTGAAGCTTTCTTT TRBJ1-1 NA once TRBV9
CASSIAQGTGELFF TGTGCCAGTAGTATAGCACAGGGCACCGGGGAGCTGTTTTTT TRBJ2-2 NA NA TRBV19
CASSYGGRPHSKELFF TGTGCCAGCAGTTACGGTGGCAGGCCCCACTCGAAGGAACTGTTTTTT TRBJ1-4 NA NA TRBV6-2/TRBV6-3
CASSPVWTGGNTIYF TGTGCCAGCTCACCAGTGTGGACAGGCGGAAACACCATATATTTT TRBJ1-3 TRBD1 NA TRBV18
CAWSSGRFGPRETQYF TGTGCCTGGAGTAGCGGAAGGTTCGGCCCAAGAGAGACCCAGTACTTC TRBJ2-5 NA NA TRBV30
CASSQKPGQGSNSPLHF TGTGCCAGCAGCCAAAAGCCAGGACAGGGTAGTAATTCACCCCTCCACTTT TRBJ1-6 TRBD1 NA TRBV7-9
CASSQDHRGGTEAFF TGTGCCAGCAGCCAGGACCACAGGGGCGGCACTGAAGCTTTCTTT TRBJ1-1 TRBD1 NA TRBV3-1/TRBV3-2
CASSHDFPSGNTIYF TGTGCCAGCAGTCATGACTTTCCCTCTGGAAACACCATATATTTT TRBJ1-3 NA once TRBV11-2
CASSPKTGTDTQYF TGTGCCAGCTCACCGAAGACAGGCACAGATACGCAGTATTTT TRBJ2-3 NA NA TRBV18
CATSRVRGQNEQYF TGTGCCACCAGCAGAGTAAGGGGGCAGAACGAGCAGTACTTC TRBJ2-7 TRBD1 NA TRBV15
CASRRGQGRTEAFF TGTGCCAGCAGGCGCGGACAGGGGAGGACTGAAGCTTTCTTT TRBJ1-1 TRBD1 NA TRBV6-5
CASKLSHEQFF TGTGCCAGCAAACTATCCCATGAGCAGTTCTTC TRBJ2-1 NA NA TRBV6-6
CASSVQHRDGYTF TGTGCCAGCAGCGTCCAACACAGGGACGGCTACACCTTC TRBJ1-2 NA once TRBV9
CASSFGHAAQGGNTIYF TGTGCCAGCAGCTTCGGACACGCAGCCCAAGGGGGAAACACCATATATTTT TRBJ1-3 NA once TRBV5-5
CASSFGSGGDTEAFF TGCGCCAGCAGCTTTGGGTCAGGGGGTGACACTGAAGCTTTCTTT TRBJ1-1 TRBD1 NA TRBV5-1
CAWSERGYTEAFF TGTGCCTGGAGTGAAAGGGGTTACACTGAAGCTTTCTTT TRBJ1-1 NA NA TRBV30